The clone carrying this TCR beta chain was observed at least ten times. What it binds is unknown. Germline V gene data show CDR1 as SGHRS and CDR2 as YFSETQ. V lost 5 bases, J lost 7 bases, and 8 bases stayed unmatched. The CDR3 runs to 13 residues. This record comes from a study of T cells in Graves' hyperthyroidism and ophthalmopathy. The wider study: Upon initial diagnosis and before any treatment, peripheral blood was collected.

Thyroid ultrasound and orbital computed tomography, with clinical symptoms and serum thyroxine and TRAb, informed diagnoses. Fresh peripheral blood, 8 to 10 ml of it, supplied the PBMCs. Study results and caveats: Most clonotypes expanded in the thyroid (above 0.001) were also present in blood.

Regions amplified from RNA transcripts were the TCR beta CDR3 regions. Using the HTBI primer set, a first-round RT-PCR was run on the TCR CDR3. TCRdb used MiXCR to reprocess the multiplex PCR reads, holding one entry per CDR3 protein. The sample lists approximately 360,000 distinct CDR3 sequences; about a sixth were seen once. The material sequenced was blood. The chain couples TRBV5-1 to TRBJ2-7; 8 bases are shared with TRBD1. The clonotype originates from a woman aged 18-29 years with Graves' hyperthyroidism that later progressed to Graves' ophthalmopathy. As DNA, the CDR3 is TGCGCCAGCAGTGAGGGGACAGGCAAAGAGCAGTACTTC. As protein: CASSEGTGKEQYF.